The rows below give T cell receptor beta chains drawn from one sample of a study of blood T cell repertoires in COVID-19. Only in-frame clones appear in the TCRdb table, and some are missing; sequencing was by immunoSEQ multiplex PCR. Here the sample spans over 8,000 clones, about 86% being singletons. Sequencing used peripheral blood. The origin of the receptors is a human donor with active COVID-19. The donor label of this sample is uncertain. Both conserved end residues are part of each CDR3. D genes are given only for firm matches. Expanded clones get a size class; other rows say once, few or many, or leave the size out.

D gene	clone size	V gene	J gene	CDR3 DNA	CDR3 protein
TRBD2	NA	TRBV27	TRBJ2-1	TGTGCCAGCAGTTTAAGGGGACTAGCGGGATGGAATGAGCAGTTCTTC	CASSLRGLAGWNEQFF
NA	NA	TRBV6-5	TRBJ1-1	TGTGCCAGCACCCTAGTCGAGGTGAACACTGAAGCTTTCTTT	CASTLVEVNTEAFF
TRBD2	few	TRBV19	TRBJ2-2	TGTGCCAGTAGTTCCGGGACTAGCGATAACACCGGGGAGCTGTTTTTT	CASSSGTSDNTGELFF
NA	NA	TRBV20-1	TRBJ2-4	TGCAGTGCTATCGAGGTAGACATTCAGTACTTC	CSAIEVDIQYF
NA	NA	TRBV19	TRBJ2-2	TGTGCCAGTAGTATAGGCGGCGGAAAGAACACCGGGGAGCTGTTTTTT	CASSIGGGKNTGELFF
TRBD2	NA	TRBV14	TRBJ2-1	TGTGCCAGCAGCCAGCAATTTAGCGGGGGGGTCTCCTACAATGAGCAGTTCTTC	CASSQQFSGGVSYNEQFF
NA	NA	TRBV12-3/TRBV12-4	TRBJ1-3	TGTGCCAGCGACACTGATTCTGGAAACACCATATATTTT	CASDTDSGNTIYF
NA	NA	TRBV18	TRBJ2-6	TGTGCCAGCTCACCAGGACAGGTTCGGGGGGGCTCTGGGGCCAACGTCCTGACTTTC	CASSPGQVRGGSGANVLTF
NA	NA	TRBV10-3	TRBJ1-2	TGTGCCATCAGTGAGTCCGGACTATATGGCTACACCTTC	CAISESGLYGYTF
NA	NA	TRBV10-3	TRBJ2-5	TGTGCCATCAGTGAGGGTGGGGGCAGGGAGACCCAGTACTTC	CAISEGGGRETQYF
NA	NA	TRBV9	TRBJ1-2	TGTGCCAGCAGCGTAGGGGAGGGGCGCGTATATGGCTACACCTTC	CASSVGEGRVYGYTF
NA	NA	TRBV13	TRBJ2-5	TGTGCCAGCAGCCCCCTTGCGCACCAAGAGACCCAGTACTTC	CASSPLAHQETQYF
NA	NA	TRBV13	TRBJ1-2	TGTGCCAGCAGCGCGGGATCAAACTATGGCTACACCTTC	CASSAGSNYGYTF
TRBD1	NA	TRBV9	TRBJ1-6	TGTGCCAGCAGCTCCAGACAGGGACACAATTCACCCCTCCACTTT	CASSSRQGHNSPLHF
NA	NA	TRBV25-1	TRBJ1-1	TGTGCCAGCAGGTGGGGGACTAGGGCTGAAGCTTTCTTT	CASRWGTRAEAFF
TRBD1	medium-sized	TRBV10-3	TRBJ1-1	TGTGCCACCCGGGACAGGGGGCTGAACACTGAAGCTTTCTTT	CATRDRGLNTEAFF
NA	NA	TRBV9	TRBJ1-1	TGTGCCAGCAGCCCAGAAGTGGGGCTCGCCACTGAAGCTTTCTTT	CASSPEVGLATEAFF
NA	NA	TRBV19	TRBJ2-5	TGTGCCAGTAGTATGTATGGGACTCCGTACCAAGAGACCCAGTACTTC	CASSMYGTPYQETQYF
NA	NA	TRBV7-8	TRBJ1-3	TGTGCCAGCAGCCTAACGGGAGGGCCTGGAAACACCATATATTTT	CASSLTGGPGNTIYF
NA	NA	TRBV29-1	TRBJ1-2	TGCAGCGCTGAGTCTGACTATGGCTACACCTTC	CSAESDYGYTF
TRBD1	NA	TRBV6-5	TRBJ2-7	TGTGCCAGCAGAGGGGACAGGGCCGAGCAGTACTTC	CASRGDRAEQYF
NA	NA	TRBV28	TRBJ1-4	TGTGCCAGCAGTTTGTTGGAGGGGGGGTTGAGTGAAAAACTGTTTTTT	CASSLLEGGLSEKLFF
TRBD2	NA	TRBV19	TRBJ2-1	TGTGCCAGTACCCTAGGGCTAGCGGGGTACAATGAGCAGTTCTTC	CASTLGLAGYNEQFF
TRBD2	NA	TRBV4-3	TRBJ2-1	TGCGCCAGCAGCCAAGTTCGGGGGGACAATGAGCAGTTCTTC	CASSQVRGDNEQFF
NA	NA	TRBV7-9	TRBJ1-2	TGTGCCAGCAGCTTAGGCCGTTCGAGGGGCTACACCTTC	CASSLGRSRGYTF
TRBD1	few	TRBV9	TRBJ1-5	TGTGCCAGCAGCGCCAGGGGGAGCAATCAGCCCCAGCATTTT	CASSARGSNQPQHF
TRBD2	NA	TRBV9	TRBJ2-1	TGTGCCAGCAGCGATCGGGCGGGACTAGCGGAGTACAATGAGCAGTTCTTC	CASSDRAGLAEYNEQFF
NA	NA	TRBV6-1	TRBJ1-1	TGTGCCAGCAGTGACGGGTTCACTGAAGCTTTCTTT	CASSDGFTEAFF
NA	NA	TRBV7-9	TRBJ1-4	TGTGCCAGCAGCTTAGTCAGGGGTGATGAAAAACTGTTTTTT	CASSLVRGDEKLFF
NA	NA	TRBV18	TRBJ1-1	TGTGCCAGTTCAGGCCCACCAGGGCGCACTGAAGCTTTCTTT	CASSGPPGRTEAFF
NA	NA	TRBV18	TRBJ2-3	TGTGCCAGCTCACCGGGCATCACAGATACGCAGTATTTT	CASSPGITDTQYF
NA	NA	TRBV27	TRBJ2-2	TGTGCCAGCAGTTTCCCCCGCGGGGAGCTGTTTTTT	CASSFPRGELFF
NA	NA	TRBV7-9	TRBJ2-5	TGTGCCAGCAGCTCCTTCCGGGACACGGCCAAAGAGACCCAGTACTTC	CASSSFRDTAKETQYF
TRBD1	NA	TRBV5-1	TRBJ2-3	TGCGCCAGCAGACAGGGGGCGAGCACAGATACGCAGTATTTT	CASRQGASTDTQYF
NA	NA	TRBV10-3	TRBJ1-1	TGTGCCGTAATCGGACAGATGAACACTGAAGCTTTCTTT	CAVIGQMNTEAFF
TRBD2	NA	TRBV5-4	TRBJ2-3	TGTGCCAGCAGCTTTAGCGGGAGCCTGACAGATACGCAGTATTTT	CASSFSGSLTDTQYF
NA	NA	TRBV3-1/TRBV3-2	TRBJ1-2	TGTGCCAGCAGACGCGGTATTGGCTACACCTTC	CASRRGIGYTF
TRBD2	NA	TRBV25-1	TRBJ2-2	TGTGCCAGCAGTGTTCGCGGGGGAACCGGGGAGCTGTTTTTT	CASSVRGGTGELFF
NA	NA	TRBV15	TRBJ2-4	TGTGCCACCAGCGGTTTCAGGGGGGAAGCCAAAAACATTCAGTACTTC	CATSGFRGEAKNIQYF
NA	NA	TRBV3-1/TRBV3-2	TRBJ2-1	TGTGCCAGCAGCCAAGGGAGCGGACCTACGGTTGAGCAGTTCTTC	CASSQGSGPTVEQFF
TRBD1	NA	TRBV6-5	TRBJ1-2	TGTGCCAGCAGTTATGGGGTTGTCCAGGGGGCCTTTGGCTACACCTTC	CASSYGVVQGAFGYTF